The TCR beta chain described here comes from a study of blood T cell repertoires in COVID-19. The overall study: Sample material is recorded as cDNA or gDNA derived from T cells, B-cell-depleted T cells, or PBMCs.

Participants spanned ages roughly 18 to 90 years and resided in about two dozen US areas. CDR3 length: 13 amino acids. The germline gives CDR1 SGHAT, CDR2 FQNNGV. V lost 4 bases, J lost 5 bases, and 11 bases lay in between. The method was immunoSEQ multiplex PCR; TCRdb's version includes in-frame clones alone and lacks a portion of them. The sample holds some 190,000 clones, approximately 84% seen once. The chain couples TRBV11-2 to TRBJ2-5; a possible D gene is TRBD1 (6 bases). Specimen: PBMCs or T cells enriched from blood (not recorded which). The source of this sequence is a woman aged 25 to 39 who had recovered from COVID-19. CDR3 bases: TGTGCCAGCAGCTCTACAGGGTCCGAGACCCAGTACTTC. Encoded protein: CASSSTGSETQYF.